This T cell receptor (beta chain) was sequenced for a study of shared clonotypes between healthy human individuals (dated by TCRdb to about 2020). Context from the whole study: The cohort comprised a couple of women and a few men aged 18 to 49 years. Per donor, three plates each were used for CD4 naive and CD4 memory, two for CD8 naive, and one for CD8 memory. To estimate repertoire size and how much clonotypes are shared between individuals, the study performed deep sequencing of blood TCR repertoires from roughly five healthy adults. Different laboratories and diverse techniques were used to prepare libraries and sequence TCR repertoires, to increase sequencing depth and limit assay-specific biases. Between about 0.8 and 9 billion PBMCs per donor were obtained by leukapheresis.

V is clipped by 5 bases and J by 6 bases, and the sequence between their germline boundaries is 16 bases long. From the cysteine through the phenylalanine, the CDR3 covers 14 amino acids. Of all the DNA, just the CDR3 is kept, 42 bases in frame from base 1. Looking up the germline V gene (reference sequence) yields CDR1 SEHNR and CDR2 FQNEAQ. Donors were healthy HIV-negative adults with no recently reported acute infections or vaccinations. Only Caucasian adults living in Nashville, Tennessee, USA were represented among the donors. CD4+ T cells were enriched by magnetic negative selection, after which naive cells were positively selected on CD45RA and the negative fraction was taken as the memory subset. Blood was collected by leukapheresis, and PBMCs were isolated by Ficoll-Histopaque density gradient centrifugation and then cryopreserved in liquid nitrogen vapor phase. Purity and quantity of every magnetically sorted T cell population were checked by analytical flow cytometry. Genomic DNA was isolated from every sorted fraction and measured by UV absorbance on a Nanodrop 2000c.

This clone has a handful of counts. There is no known antigen for this receptor. Per-nucleotide qualities are absent, and no much larger clonotype sits a single base away. Points the paper makes about the study in general: Larger estimated clonotype richness was generally found for naive subsets than for memory subsets. Sampling was restricted to blood, and TCR repertoires in tissues likely differ from the TCR repertoires found in blood. The genetic and exposure-history diversity represented was limited by the small number of donors. Pairwise subsampling led to the expectation that sequencing depth would affect the degree of clonotype sharing among donors. Incomplete sequencing was indicated by rarefaction of sorted-subset datasets, despite the large sequencing depth. About 5% of naive CD4, around 4% of naive CD8, roughly 2.4% of memory CD4, and around 0.42% of memory CD8 clonotypes were shared across several donors. Higher generation probabilities were observed for clonotypes shared by all four sorted-subset donors than for non-shared clonotypes.

Using the deep immunoSEQ assay, TCR CDR3 regions were amplified from genomic DNA by multiplex PCR. Extracted genomic DNA from each cell subset was distributed evenly across all wells of several immunoSEQ 96-well plates, and each plate was treated as a replicate. For sorted subsets, around 0.2 ug of genomic DNA, equivalent to some 30,000 T cell genomes, went into each replicate PCR. The purified libraries were quantified using a Qubit 3.0 fluorometer, sized with a Bioanalyzer 2100, and then quantified again using the KAPA Library Quantification kit. Every immunoSEQ 96-well plate was sequenced on a dedicated single-read 150-cycle Illumina NextSeq 550 flow cell. Per the original workflow: Because the immunoSEQ output included only junctional sequences and no quality scores, the filtering could not be the same as the filtering used for full-length reads. Sequences were annotated with PyIR, a Python wrapper for IgBLAST v1.9, and V/J genes and CDR3 were assigned using IMGT germline references. Reads were filtered out if the reads had weak V/J assignments (E-value above 1e-6), no CDR3, stop codons, out-of-frame junctions, or ambiguous translated residues. V3J clonotypes were defined as sequences sharing an identical inferred V gene, J gene, and CDR3 amino acid sequence. Percentage overlap between repertoires was computed as shared unique clonotypes divided by the size of the smaller repertoire. Repertoire richness was assessed with RTK rarefaction, the Chao1 estimator, and Recon v2.1 estimates of unobserved clonotypes. Generation probabilities were computed with OLGA for all TCRbeta clonotypes obtained by the gDNA method from a handful of donors. TCRdb took this table from immuneACCESS and kept in-frame rearrangements with V and J called. Such tables lack part of the clones; where checked against another copy, unresolved V genes explain under half of the gap, and the rest is unexplained. V, J and clone size are taken as reported in that table, and D and trimming were inferred from the DNA itself. The sample table contains approximately 1,000,000 clones; only one count was recorded for approximately 77% of them. The top ten clonotypes cover 0.89% of the sample.

Sample: memory CD4+ T cells from PBMCs. Sample cell subset or site, as interpreted from the label and publication: CD45RA-negative fraction. The rearrangement combines TRBV7-9 with TRBJ1-2; the best D guess is TRBD1, with 5 bases matching. This clonotype originated in a man aged 18 to 30 in good health. Some clones in this sample may be carry-over from other donors' samples. CDR3 region: CASSLTDSGHGYTF. The base sequence is TGTGCCAGCAGCCTAACCGACAGTGGTCATGGCTACACCTTC. The entire variable domain, with the stretches around the CDR3 drawn from the reference TRBV7-9 and TRBJ1-2 proteins, is DTGVSQNPRHKITKRGQNVTFRCDPISEHNRLYWYRQTLGQGPEFLTYFQNEAQLEKSRLLSDRFSAERPKGSFSTLEIQRTEQGDSAMYLCASSLTDSGHGYTFGSGTRLTVV.